Listed here are 28 T cell receptor beta chains from one sample, sequenced in a study of identical twins. Using its own MiXCR run on the 5' RACE reads, TCRdb lists one record per CDR3 protein. Of 250,000 or so distinct CDR3 sequences listed, approximately 8.3% are singletons. This sample was shared with a second study, whose subject was yellow fever vaccine responses in identical twins.

Sequencing was performed on CD8+ T cells sorted from blood. The receptors were sampled from a woman under 30 in good health.

This clonotype came up a few times. This chain connects TRBV2 to TRBJ2-1; 8 nucleotides align to TRBD2. The V gene's germline CDR1 is SNHLY and CDR2 FYNNEI. Germline trimming cut 1 base from V and 2 bases from J; bases unmatched to any gene: 1. This CDR3 is built from 15 residues. CDR3 nucleotide sequence: TGTGCCAGCAGTGAAGGAGCGGGGGCCTACAATGAGCAGTTCTTC. Its translation: CASSEGAGAYNEQFF.

This clonotype was recorded at least ten times. The rearrangement uses TRBV7-9 and TRBJ2-7; 7 nucleotides line up with TRBD1. Trimming took 5 bases from V and 3 from J; bases not matched to a gene: 7. The CDR3 extends over 14 amino acids. From germline, CDR1 is SEHNR and CDR2 FQNEAQ (reference sequence). The CDR3: CASSPGTVNYEQYF. CDR3 DNA sequence: TGTGCCAGCAGCCCGGGGACAGTGAACTACGAGCAGTACTTC.

As concerns this clonotype: One junction end does not reproduce the germline sequence, and a read error may be involved. The genes are TRBV10-3 and TRBJ2-1; 7 bases are shared with TRBD2. The CDR3 loop spans 19 amino acids. CDR1 is ENHRY, CDR2 SYGVKD, per germline. CDR3 protein: CAFSSPFRPGTTFYNEQFF. The CDR3 region has the DNA TGTGCCTTCAGTTCCCCATTCCGGCCCGGGACTACCTTCTACAATGAGCAGTTCTTC.

This clonotype was seen only a few times. The chain's CDR3 is CASSIKTGGPNTGELFF. CDR3 nucleotides: TGCGCCAGCAGCATAAAAACAGGGGGTCCCAACACCGGGGAGCTGTTTTTT. The V and J genes are TRBV4-1 and TRBJ2-2, with 8 bases identical to TRBD1. The ends lost 5 bases at V and 2 bases at J; junction bases unmatched: 10. There are 17 residues in the CDR3. CDR1 and CDR2 from the germline V gene are MGHRA and YSYEKL.

The chain carries TRBV6-2 or TRBV6-3 and TRBJ2-2; D remains unclear. The CDR3 is 12 residues long. Germline V gene lookup returns CDR1 MNHEY and CDR2 SVGEGT. Trimming pared 9 bases from V and 6 bases from J, leaving 11 bases between. This CDR3 is CASKEFAGELFF. As DNA, the CDR3 is TGTGCCAGTAAGGAATTCGCCGGGGAGCTGTTTTTT.

The chain joins TRBV30 to TRBJ1-5, with D perhaps TRBD1 (5 bases). The CDR3 sequence is 15 residues long. Germline CDR1 GTSNPN, CDR2 SVGIG (reference sequence). The ends were cut back, 3 bases at V and 2 bases at J, with 14 bases in the middle. The CDR3 DNA reads as TGTGCCTGGAGGGTCGGGGGAGTTGGCAATCAGCCCCAGCATTTT. It is translated as CAWRVGGVGNQPQHF.

This clonotype was found a few times. V usage is TRBV4-2 and J usage is TRBJ2-1; TRBD1 or TRBD2 may be the D gene (5 bases each). Germline V gene lookup returns CDR1 LGHNA and CDR2 YNFKEQ. V was pared by 0 bases and J by 0 bases, with 6 bases between. This CDR3 has 15 amino acids. The CDR3 here is CASSQEGPSYNEQFF. In DNA, the CDR3 is TGTGCCAGCAGCCAAGAGGGACCCTCCTACAATGAGCAGTTCTTC.

V gene TRBV10-1 combines with J gene TRBJ2-1, with TRBD2 matching over 14 bases. Germline lookup yields CDR1 WNHNN and CDR2 SYGVQD (reference sequence). The CDR3 is 15 amino acids. Losses at the gene ends were 3 bases for V and 7 bases for J; bases not matched to a gene: 2. CDR3 DNA sequence: TGCGCCAGCAGTGAAAGGACTAGCGGGGGGAATGAGCAGTTCTTC. Its protein is CASSERTSGGNEQFF.

The chain links TRBV24-1 to TRBJ2-7; weak D call: TRBD1 (6 bases). The V and J ends lost 3 bases and 7 bases respectively, with 12 bases between them. CDR1 and CDR2 from the germline V gene are KGHDR and SFDVKD. CDR3 length: 13 residues. This chain's CDR3 is CATSDATGREQYF. The CDR3 DNA is TGTGCCACCAGTGATGCGACAGGTCGAGAGCAGTACTTC.

V and J are TRBV4-1 and TRBJ2-7, with no clear D. Germline V gene sequence: CDR1 MGHRA, CDR2 YSYEKL. This CDR3 region has 16 residues. V was pared by 0 bases and J by 2 bases, with 14 bases between. CDR3 sequence (DNA): TGCGCCAGCAGCCAAGAACCTCGCGCTGCCGCCTACGAGCAGTACTTC. Encoded protein: CASSQEPRAAAYEQYF.

This chain joins TRBV5-6 and TRBJ2-7, with unresolved D. The germline V gene has CDR1 SGHDT and CDR2 YYEEEE. V dropped 0 bases and J dropped 0 bases, with 10 bases sitting between them. CDR3 length: 15 residues. The CDR3 nucleotides are TGTGCCAGCAGCTTGGCCATCCTTAACTCCTACGAGCAGTACTTC. Translated, it gives CASSLAILNSYEQYF.

This clonotype showed up many times. This rearrangement joins TRBV20-1 to TRBJ2-1; a weak D match, TRBD1 (5 bases). CDR1 is DFQATT and CDR2 is SNEGSKA in the germline V gene (reference sequence). The CDR3 is 15 amino acids. Deletions cut 0 bases from V and 5 bases from J, with 14 bases between. The CDR3: CSARDLARVNNEQFF. The CDR3 bases are TGCAGTGCTAGAGATCTGGCCAGGGTGAACAATGAGCAGTTCTTC.

The chain carries TRBV12-3 or TRBV12-4 and TRBJ1-3, with 9 bases fitting TRBD1. Germline trimming cut 9 bases from V and 12 bases from J; bases unmatched to any gene: 9. CDR3 length equals 12 residues. CDR3 nucleotides: TGTGCCAGTTCCCGGGGGGACAGGGTCATATATTTT. Its translation: CASSRGDRVIYF.

This clonotype has a handful of counts. The chain links TRBV29-1 to TRBJ1-1, with D hard to call. In germline, CDR1 is SQVTM, CDR2 ANQGSEA. V was cut by 4 bases and J by 7 bases, with 10 bases left in between. The CDR3 runs 11 residues. In DNA form, the CDR3 reads TGCAGCGTTGTATCCATGAGTGAAGCTTTCTTT. Its protein is CSVVSMSEAFF. Based on the CDR3 plus reference TRBV29-1 and TRBJ1-1, the full variable domain is SAVISQKPSRDICQRGTSLTIQCQVDSQVTMMFWYRQQPGQSLTLIATANQGSEATYESGFVIDKFPISRPNLTFSTLTVSNMSPEDSSIYLCSVVSMSEAFFGQGTRLTVV.

This clonotype showed up many times. The chain uses TRBV27 and TRBJ2-7, with unresolved D. This CDR3 comprises 11 residues. CDR1 is MNHEY and CDR2 is SMNVEV in the germline V gene (reference sequence). Trimming removed 5 bases at V and 6 bases at J, with 8 bases between. CDR3 sequence: CASSRGREQYF. CDR3 DNA sequence: TGTGCCAGCAGTAGAGGACGCGAGCAGTACTTC.

This clonotype was detected many times. The chain combines TRBV20-1 with TRBJ1-1; a possible D gene is TRBD1 (5 bases). This CDR3 is 14 amino acids long. The V end lost 2 bases, the J end lost 3 bases, and 13 bases lay between the germline ends. Germline CDR1 reads DFQATT; CDR2 reads SNEGSKA (reference sequence). The CDR3 nucleotides read TGCAGTGCTAGACCGGGGACCAGGGACACTGAAGCTTTCTTT. Protein sequence: CSARPGTRDTEAFF.

This clonotype has more than one count but fewer than ten. The V gene is TRBV12-3 or TRBV12-4, the J gene TRBJ2-7, with D uncertain. The CDR3 consists of 15 residues. Trimming took off 1 base at V and 0 bases at J, with 10 bases between the two ends. The chain's CDR3 is CASSLEWSSSYEQYF. The CDR3 nucleotides read TGTGCCAGCAGTTTAGAGTGGTCTTCCTCCTACGAGCAGTACTTC.

This clonotype came up a few times. This chain uses TRBV7-9 with TRBJ2-7; 7 bases align to TRBD2. Germline CDR1 is SEHNR and CDR2 is FQNEAQ (reference sequence). V shed 5 bases and J 0 bases; nucleotides not matched to a gene: 7. The CDR3 contains 15 residues. The CDR3 DNA is TGTGCCAGCAGCGATAGCGGGCGCTTCTCCTACGAGCAGTACTTC. Translation gives CASSDSGRFSYEQYF.

This rearrangement joins TRBV7-3 to TRBJ2-1, with 9 bases matching TRBD2. The V segment lost 7 bases and the J segment 6 bases; nucleotides outside the gene matches: 7. Germline CDR1 SGHTA, CDR2 FQGTGA. This CDR3 has 14 amino acids. CDR3 sequence: CASTAGGPGNEQFF. CDR3 DNA: TGTGCCAGCACCGCGGGGGGGCCGGGCAATGAGCAGTTCTTC.

The chain couples TRBV9 to TRBJ2-5; D is possibly TRBD1 or TRBD2 (5 bases each). CDR3 length equals 15 residues. Germline V lookup: CDR1 SGDLS, CDR2 YYNGEE. V was trimmed by 1 base and J by 4 bases, leaving 14 bases between them. The CDR3 DNA follows: TGTGCCAGCAGCGTATCTGCTGGGGCGGGAGAGACCCAGTACTTC. Amino acid sequence: CASSVSAGAGETQYF.

The J gene is TRBJ2-3, the V gene TRBV6-4, with 10 bases identical to TRBD1. CDR1 is MRHNA, CDR2 SNTAGT, per germline. There are 15 residues in the CDR3. V lost 7 bases to trimming and J lost 0 bases; unmatched junction nucleotides: 4. The DNA for the CDR3 is TGTGCCAGCAACCCGGGACAGGGGAGCACAGATACGCAGTATTTT. This sequence encodes CASNPGQGSTDTQYF.

This clonotype was seen only a few times. The chain links TRBV7-9 to TRBJ2-7; 7 bases are shared with TRBD1. Germline trimming cut 6 bases from V and 5 bases from J; bases unmatched to any gene: 13. Germline CDR1 is SEHNR and CDR2 is FQNEAQ (reference sequence). This CDR3 is 15 amino acids long. As DNA, the CDR3 is TGTGCCAGCAGGGGCGTCGGGCAGGGGGACCACGAGCAGTACTTC. The encoded protein is CASRGVGQGDHEQYF.

J is TRBJ2-1 and V is TRBV27; 9 nucleotides align to TRBD1. This CDR3 has 18 amino acids. Germline CDR1 reads MNHEY; CDR2 reads SMNVEV (reference sequence). The J segment lost 8 bases and the V segment lost 5 bases, leaving 19 bases of the junction unmatched. The CDR3 region has the DNA TGTGCCAGCAGTCCATCTCTGGGACAGGGCCAACCATTGTATGAGCAGTTCTTC. It translates to CASSPSLGQGQPLYEQFF.

This clonotype showed up many times. V is TRBV20-1 and J is TRBJ2-7, with 10 bases matching TRBD1. V gave up 2 bases and J gave up 1 base; unmatched junction bases: 2. Germline assignment: CDR1 DFQATT and CDR2 SNEGSKA (reference sequence). CDR3 length equals 14 residues. CDR3 DNA: TGCAGTGCTAGAAGGGACAGGGGTTCCTACGAGCAGTACTTC. It is translated as CSARRDRGSYEQYF.

This clonotype was seen repeatedly, ten times or more. This chain joins TRBV7-3 and TRBJ2-3; weak D call: TRBD2 (7 bases). CDR1 SGHTA and CDR2 FQGTGA come from the germline V gene. The CDR3 sequence is 17 residues long. V lost 1 base and J lost 1, with 15 bases in between. CDR3: CASSLIGGGLGTDTQYF. As DNA, the CDR3 is TGTGCCAGCAGCTTAATTGGGGGGGGGCTCGGCACAGATACGCAGTATTTT.

The chain uses TRBV20-1 and TRBJ2-7, with no clear D. V was shortened by 3 bases and J by 3 bases, with 6 bases between the two germline ends. This CDR3 spans 11 amino acids. From germline, CDR1 is DFQATT and CDR2 SNEGSKA (reference sequence). The CDR3: CSASGDYEQYF. The CDR3 nucleotides read TGCAGTGCTAGCGGTGACTACGAGCAGTACTTC.

At least ten counts were recorded for this clonotype. The chain carries TRBV28 and TRBJ2-5; 12 bases fit TRBD2. J was trimmed by 5 bases and V by 1 base; bases with no gene match: 5. CDR3 length: 16 residues. Per germline, CDR1 MDHEN and CDR2 SYDVKM. CDR3 residues: CASSLSASGGAETQYF. The DNA for the CDR3 is TGTGCCAGCAGTTTATCGGCTAGCGGGGGGGCCGAGACCCAGTACTTC. Using reference TRBV28 and TRBJ2-5 for the parts outside the CDR3, the full variable domain is DVKVTQSSRYLVKRTGEKVFLECVQDMDHENMFWYRQDPGLGLRLIYFSYDVKMKEKGDIPEGYSVSREKKERFSLILESASTNQTSMYLCASSLSASGGAETQYFGPGTRLLVL.

This clonotype was recorded a few times. The CDR3 region is CASSFPTGGGPGTDTQYF. As DNA, the CDR3 is TGTGCCAGCAGCTTTCCAACGGGGGGGGGGCCTGGCACAGATACGCAGTATTTT. The V and J genes are TRBV11-2 and TRBJ2-3, with TRBD2 matching 8 bases. Germline CDR1 SGHAT, CDR2 FQNNGV. The CDR3 loop spans 18 amino acids. V gave up 3 bases and J gave up 1 base; unmatched junction bases: 12.